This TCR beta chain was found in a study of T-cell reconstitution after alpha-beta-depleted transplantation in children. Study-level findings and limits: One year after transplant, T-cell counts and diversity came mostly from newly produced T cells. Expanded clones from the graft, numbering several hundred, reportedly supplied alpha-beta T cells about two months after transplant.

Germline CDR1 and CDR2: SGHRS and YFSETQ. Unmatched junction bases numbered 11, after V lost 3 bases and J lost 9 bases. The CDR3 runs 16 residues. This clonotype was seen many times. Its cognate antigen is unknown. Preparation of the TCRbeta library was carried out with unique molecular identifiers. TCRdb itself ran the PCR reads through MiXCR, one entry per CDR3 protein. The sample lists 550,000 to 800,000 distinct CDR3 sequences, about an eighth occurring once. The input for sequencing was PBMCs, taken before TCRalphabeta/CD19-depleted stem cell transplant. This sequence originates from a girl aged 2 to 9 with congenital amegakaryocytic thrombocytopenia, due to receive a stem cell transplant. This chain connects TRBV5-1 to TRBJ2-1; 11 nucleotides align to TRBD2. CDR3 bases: TGCGCCAGCAGCTCCGGGGGCATAGCGGGAGGGGTTGAGCAGTTCTTC. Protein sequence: CASSSGGIAGGVEQFF.